This TCR beta chain was profiled in a study of OX40 agonist ivuxolimab in advanced cancers. The CDR3 totals 16 residues. Germline V gene data show CDR1 as LGHNA and CDR2 as YNFKEQ. Trimming removed 4 bases from V and 4 bases from J; junction bases left unmatched: 4. Clones were read by immunoSEQ multiplex PCR, and TCRdb kept only the in-frame ones, dropping some. The sample lists tens of thousands of clones, about 84% occurring once. This clonotype was sampled from an adult with an advanced solid tumor such as melanoma, head and neck, liver or kidney cancer. Sequencing was performed on CD4+ or CD8+ T cells sorted from blood, taken in a trial of the OX40 agonist ivuxolimab. The chain carries TRBV4-2 and TRBJ2-3, with 14 bases identical to TRBD2. The chain's CDR3 is CASSLGLAGAADTQYF. As DNA, the CDR3 is TGTGCCAGCAGCCTGGGACTAGCGGGGGCCGCAGATACGCAGTATTTT.